This T cell receptor beta chain was profiled in a study of T cells in Graves' hyperthyroidism and ophthalmopathy. V was trimmed by 6 bases and J by 5 bases, leaving 12 bases between them. Looked up from germline, CDR1 is MNHNS and CDR2 is SASEGT. This CDR3 has 13 amino acids. RNA transcripts served as the template for amplifying TCR beta CDR3 regions. First-round RT-PCR of the TCR CDR3 relied on the HTBI primer set. TCRdb fed the multiplex PCR reads into MiXCR, producing one record per CDR3 protein. Counted here are about 130,000 distinct CDR3 sequences, around 20% occurring once; the ten biggest clones make up roughly 71%. Study results and limitations: Appearing also in blood were most of the thyroid clonotypes expanded above 0.001.

Ten or more counts support this clonotype. Its specificity is not known. The blood sample dates from first hyperthyroidism diagnosis, preceding any ophthalmopathy symptoms. Sequencing was carried out using blood. This TCR was sampled from a woman in her 50s with Graves' hyperthyroidism that later progressed to Graves' ophthalmopathy. The genes are TRBV6-1 and TRBJ2-3; no definite D call. Written as DNA, the CDR3 is TGTGCCAGCAGAATGACTGGTAGAGATACGCAGTATTTT. Its protein product is CASRMTGRDTQYF.